In this sample, the clone carrying this T cell receptor beta chain turned up a few times. Next came a second PCR, run for roughly 6 to 11 cycles, which used a sample-barcoded 5' primer along with a J-beta primer mix. Tagging of each cDNA molecule was performed by a template-switch adaptor with 12 random nucleotides. From each sample, at least 3 million paired-end reads containing CDR3 were obtained. TCRdb reprocessed the 5' RACE reads via MiXCR and lists one record per CDR3 protein. The sample has 700,000 to 900,000 distinct CDR3 sequences, approximately 24% seen once. The data were obtained in a study of blood T cells in healthy people across ages. Across the study: Using template switching, researchers captured about one barcoded beta molecule for each two T cells.

This CDR3 is built from 15 residues. V gave up 3 bases and J gave up 7 bases, with 16 bases separating them. The V gene's germline CDR1 is MGHRA and CDR2 YSYEKL. This same sample was also taken into another study, of T cells of mothers and their children. That work states: Study donors consisted of three healthy Caucasian mothers and their six children.

The genes are TRBV4-1 and TRBJ1-5; D remains ambiguous. Sequencing was carried out using blood. The sequence was obtained from a boy aged 10-17 years in good health. Written as DNA, the CDR3 is TGCGCCAGCAGCCAGGCGGTCACGGTGAGGCAGCCCCAGCATTTT. Translated: CASSQAVTVRQPQHF.